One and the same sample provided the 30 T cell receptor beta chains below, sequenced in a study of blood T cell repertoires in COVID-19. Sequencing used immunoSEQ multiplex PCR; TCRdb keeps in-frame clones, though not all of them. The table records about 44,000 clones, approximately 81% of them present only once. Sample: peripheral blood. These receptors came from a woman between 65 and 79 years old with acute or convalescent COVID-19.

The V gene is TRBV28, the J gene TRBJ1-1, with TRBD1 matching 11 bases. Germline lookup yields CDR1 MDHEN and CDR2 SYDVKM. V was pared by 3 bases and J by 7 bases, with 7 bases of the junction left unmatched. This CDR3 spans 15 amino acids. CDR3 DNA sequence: TGTGCCAGCAGTTTTGAGGGACAGGGGGTTATTGAAGCTTTCTTT. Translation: CASSFEGQGVIEAFF.

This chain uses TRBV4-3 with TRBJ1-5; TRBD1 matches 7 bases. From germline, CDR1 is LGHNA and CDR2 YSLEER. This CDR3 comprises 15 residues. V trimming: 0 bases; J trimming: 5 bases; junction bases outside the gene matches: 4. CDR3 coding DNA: TGCGCCAGCAGCCAAGATAGTACAGGGGATCAGCCCCAGCATTTT. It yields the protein CASSQDSTGDQPQHF.

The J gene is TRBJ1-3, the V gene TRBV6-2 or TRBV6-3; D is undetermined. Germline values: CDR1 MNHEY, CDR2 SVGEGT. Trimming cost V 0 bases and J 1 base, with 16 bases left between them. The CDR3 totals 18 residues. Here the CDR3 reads CASSYSLVSLRSGNTIYF. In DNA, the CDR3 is TGTGCCAGCAGTTACTCGTTGGTCAGCCTCAGGTCTGGAAACACCATATATTTT.

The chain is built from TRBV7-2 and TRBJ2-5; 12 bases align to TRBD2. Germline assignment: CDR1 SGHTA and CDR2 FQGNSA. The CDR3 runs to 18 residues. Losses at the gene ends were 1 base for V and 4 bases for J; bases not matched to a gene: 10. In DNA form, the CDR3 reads TGTGCCAGCAGCTTAGGACTAGCGGGAGATGGGGGCAGAGAGACCCAGTACTTC. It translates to CASSLGLAGDGGRETQYF.

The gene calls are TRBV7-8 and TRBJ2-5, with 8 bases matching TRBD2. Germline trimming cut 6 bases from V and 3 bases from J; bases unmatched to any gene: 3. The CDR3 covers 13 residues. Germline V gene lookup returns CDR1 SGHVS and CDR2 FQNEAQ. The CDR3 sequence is CASRGAGEETQYF. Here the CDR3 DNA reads TGTGCCAGCAGGGGAGCGGGAGAAGAGACCCAGTACTTC.

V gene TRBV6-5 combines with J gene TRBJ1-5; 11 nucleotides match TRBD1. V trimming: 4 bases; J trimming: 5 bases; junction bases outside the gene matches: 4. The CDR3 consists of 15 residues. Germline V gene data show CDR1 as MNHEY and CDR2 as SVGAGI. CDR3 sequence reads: CASSWTGGIDQPQHF. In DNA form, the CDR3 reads TGTGCCAGCAGTTGGACAGGGGGCATTGATCAGCCCCAGCATTTT.

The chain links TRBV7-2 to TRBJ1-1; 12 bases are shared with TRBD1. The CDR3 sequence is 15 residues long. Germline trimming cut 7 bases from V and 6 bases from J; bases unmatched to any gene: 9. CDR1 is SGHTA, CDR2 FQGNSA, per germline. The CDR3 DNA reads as TGTGCCAGCATCCGGGACAGGGGGCGATTGGCTGAAGCTTTCTTT. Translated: CASIRDRGRLAEAFF.

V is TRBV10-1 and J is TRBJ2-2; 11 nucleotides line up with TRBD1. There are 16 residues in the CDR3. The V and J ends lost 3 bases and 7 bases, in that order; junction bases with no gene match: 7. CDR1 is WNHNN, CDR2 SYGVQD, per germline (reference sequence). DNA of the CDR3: TGCGCCAGCAGTGATTGGACAGGGGGCGAGGGCGGGGAGCTGTTTTTT. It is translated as CASSDWTGGEGGELFF.

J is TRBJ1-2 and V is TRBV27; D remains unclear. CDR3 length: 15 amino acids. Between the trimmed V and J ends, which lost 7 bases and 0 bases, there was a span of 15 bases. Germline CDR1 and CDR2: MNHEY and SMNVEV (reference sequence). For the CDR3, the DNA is TGTGCCAGCAAAAGAAGAGGCGAAGCTAACTATGGCTACACCTTC. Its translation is CASKRRGEANYGYTF.

The CDR3 sequence is CASNKASGALEQFF. The CDR3 nucleotides are TGTGCCAGCAATAAGGCTAGCGGAGCCCTTGAGCAGTTCTTC. The rearrangement joins TRBV2 to TRBJ2-1; 7 nucleotides align to TRBD2. The length of the CDR3 is 14 residues. From germline, CDR1 is SNHLY and CDR2 FYNNEI. The V gene end was trimmed by 7 bases and the J gene end by 9 bases; junction bases not matched to a gene: 12.

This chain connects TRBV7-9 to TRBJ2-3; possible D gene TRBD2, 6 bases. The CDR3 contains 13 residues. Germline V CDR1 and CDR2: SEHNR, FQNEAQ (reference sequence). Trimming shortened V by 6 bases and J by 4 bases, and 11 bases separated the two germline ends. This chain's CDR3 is CASRVKRADTQYF. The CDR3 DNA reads TGTGCCAGCAGGGTGAAGCGGGCAGATACGCAGTATTTT.

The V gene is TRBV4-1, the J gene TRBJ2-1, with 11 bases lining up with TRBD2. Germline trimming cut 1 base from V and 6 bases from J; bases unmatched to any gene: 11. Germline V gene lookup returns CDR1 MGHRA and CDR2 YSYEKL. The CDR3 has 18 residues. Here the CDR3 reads CASSQGQRTSGSFNEQFF. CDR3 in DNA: TGCGCCAGCAGCCAAGGACAGCGAACTAGCGGGAGTTTCAATGAGCAGTTCTTC.

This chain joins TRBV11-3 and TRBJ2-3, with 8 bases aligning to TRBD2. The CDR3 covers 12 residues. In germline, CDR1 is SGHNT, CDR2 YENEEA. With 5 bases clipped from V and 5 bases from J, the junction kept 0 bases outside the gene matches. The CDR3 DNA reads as TGTGCCAGCAGCACTAGCGGAGATACGCAGTATTTT. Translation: CASSTSGDTQYF.

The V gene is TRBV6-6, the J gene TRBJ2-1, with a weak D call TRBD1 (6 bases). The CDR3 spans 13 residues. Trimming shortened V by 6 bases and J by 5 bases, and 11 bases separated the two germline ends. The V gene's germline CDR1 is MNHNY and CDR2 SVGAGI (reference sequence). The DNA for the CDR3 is TGTGCCAGCAGGGACAGTAATCACAATGAGCAGTTCTTC. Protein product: CASRDSNHNEQFF.

For the CDR3, the DNA is TGTGCCAGCAGTTTTGACAGGGTATCGTACGAGCAGTACTTC. Its protein product is CASSFDRVSYEQYF. The chain carries TRBV28 and TRBJ2-7, with TRBD1 identical over 7 bases. Trimming cost V 3 bases and J 4 bases; bases outside gene matches: 6. Germline values: CDR1 MDHEN, CDR2 SYDVKM. The CDR3 runs 14 residues.

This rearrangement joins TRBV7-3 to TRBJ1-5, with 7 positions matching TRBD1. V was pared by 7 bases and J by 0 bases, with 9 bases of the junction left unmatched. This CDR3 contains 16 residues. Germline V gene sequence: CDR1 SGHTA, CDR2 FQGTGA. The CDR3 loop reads CASIYIQGNSNQPQHF. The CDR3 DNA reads TGTGCCAGCATCTACATACAGGGGAATAGCAATCAGCCCCAGCATTTT.

The chain's CDR3 is CASSLEGLAGNEQFF. CDR3 DNA: TGTGCCAGCAGTCTAGAGGGACTAGCAGGCAATGAGCAGTTCTTC. This rearrangement joins TRBV2 to TRBJ2-1; 9 nucleotides match TRBD2. The CDR3 spans 15 residues. V was clipped by 5 bases and J by 6 bases; unmatched bases: 8. The germline CDR1 and CDR2 sequences are SNHLY and FYNNEI.

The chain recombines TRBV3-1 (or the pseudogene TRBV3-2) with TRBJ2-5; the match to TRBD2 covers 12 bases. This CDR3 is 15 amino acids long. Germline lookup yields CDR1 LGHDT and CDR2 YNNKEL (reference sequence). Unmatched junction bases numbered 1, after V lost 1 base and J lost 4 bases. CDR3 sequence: CASSQGLAGVETQYF. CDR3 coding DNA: TGTGCCAGCAGCCAAGGACTAGCGGGAGTAGAGACCCAGTACTTC.

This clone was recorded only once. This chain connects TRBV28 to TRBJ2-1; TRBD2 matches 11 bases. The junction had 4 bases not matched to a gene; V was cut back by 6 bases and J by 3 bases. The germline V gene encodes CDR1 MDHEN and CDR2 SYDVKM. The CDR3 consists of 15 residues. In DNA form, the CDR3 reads TGTGCCAGCAGGCCGGGACTAGCGGACTACAATGAGCAGTTCTTC. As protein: CASRPGLADYNEQFF.

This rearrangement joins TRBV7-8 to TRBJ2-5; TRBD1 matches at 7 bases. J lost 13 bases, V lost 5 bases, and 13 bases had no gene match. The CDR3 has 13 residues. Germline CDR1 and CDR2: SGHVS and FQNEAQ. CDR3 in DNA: TGTGCCAGCAGCCCCGACGAGAGACAGGGATGGTACTTC. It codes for CASSPDERQGWYF.

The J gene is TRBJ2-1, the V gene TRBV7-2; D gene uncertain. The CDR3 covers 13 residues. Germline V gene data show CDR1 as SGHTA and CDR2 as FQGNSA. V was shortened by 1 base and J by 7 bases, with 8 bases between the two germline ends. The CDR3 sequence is CASSLVLQNEQFF. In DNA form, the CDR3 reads TGTGCCAGCAGCTTAGTCCTACAGAATGAGCAGTTCTTC.

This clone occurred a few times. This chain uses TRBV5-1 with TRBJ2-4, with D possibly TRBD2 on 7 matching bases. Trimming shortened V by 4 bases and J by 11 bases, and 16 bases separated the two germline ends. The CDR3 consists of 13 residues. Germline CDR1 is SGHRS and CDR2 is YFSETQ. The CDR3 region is CASSPTGSGVQYF. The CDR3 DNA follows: TGCGCCAGCAGCCCCACAGGGAGCGGGGTTCAGTACTTC. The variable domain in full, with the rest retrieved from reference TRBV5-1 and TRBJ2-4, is KAGVTQTPRYLIKTRGQQVTLSCSPISGHRSVSWYQQTPGQGLQFLFEYFSETQRNKGNFPGRFSGRQFSNSRSEMNVSTLELGDSALYLCASSPTGSGVQYFGAGTRLSVL.

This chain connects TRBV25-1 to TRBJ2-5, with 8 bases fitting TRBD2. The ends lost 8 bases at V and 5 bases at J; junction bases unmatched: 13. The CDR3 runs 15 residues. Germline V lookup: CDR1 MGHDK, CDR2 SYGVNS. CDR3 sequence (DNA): TGTGCCAGCGCCCGGGGGGGGGCCCTAGGGGAGACCCAGTACTTC. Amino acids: CASARGGALGETQYF.

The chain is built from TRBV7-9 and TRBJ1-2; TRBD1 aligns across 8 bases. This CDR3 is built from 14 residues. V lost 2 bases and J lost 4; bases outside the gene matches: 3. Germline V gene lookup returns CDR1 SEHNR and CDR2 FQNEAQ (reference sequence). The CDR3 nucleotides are TGTGCCAGCAGCTTACCAGGGGGCGCCTATGGCTACACCTTC. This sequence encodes CASSLPGGAYGYTF.

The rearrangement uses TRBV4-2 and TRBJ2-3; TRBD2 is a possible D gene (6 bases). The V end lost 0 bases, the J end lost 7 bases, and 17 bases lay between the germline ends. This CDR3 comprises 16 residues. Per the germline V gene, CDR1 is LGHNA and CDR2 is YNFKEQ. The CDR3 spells CASSQDRERGANTQYF. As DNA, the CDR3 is TGTGCCAGCAGCCAAGACCGGGAGAGGGGTGCGAATACGCAGTATTTT.

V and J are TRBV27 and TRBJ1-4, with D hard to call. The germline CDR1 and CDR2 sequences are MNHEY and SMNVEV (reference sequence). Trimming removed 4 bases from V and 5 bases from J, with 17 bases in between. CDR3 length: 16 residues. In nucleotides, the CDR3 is TGTGCCAGCAGTTCAAAATGGAGGTTGGGGAATGAAAAACTGTTTTTT. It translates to CASSSKWRLGNEKLFF.

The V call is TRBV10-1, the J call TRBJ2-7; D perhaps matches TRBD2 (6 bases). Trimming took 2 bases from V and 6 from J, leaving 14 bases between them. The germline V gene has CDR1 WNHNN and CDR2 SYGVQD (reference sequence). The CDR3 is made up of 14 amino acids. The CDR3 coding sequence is TGCGCCAGCAGTGAGGTGGGCGGGAACTCCGAGCAGTACTTC. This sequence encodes CASSEVGGNSEQYF.

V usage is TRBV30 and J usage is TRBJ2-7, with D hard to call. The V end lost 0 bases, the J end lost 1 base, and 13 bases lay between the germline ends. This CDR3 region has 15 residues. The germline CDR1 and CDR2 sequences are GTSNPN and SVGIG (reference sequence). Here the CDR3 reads CAWSVALALSYEQYF. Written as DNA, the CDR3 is TGTGCCTGGAGTGTAGCACTCGCCCTTTCCTACGAGCAGTACTTC.

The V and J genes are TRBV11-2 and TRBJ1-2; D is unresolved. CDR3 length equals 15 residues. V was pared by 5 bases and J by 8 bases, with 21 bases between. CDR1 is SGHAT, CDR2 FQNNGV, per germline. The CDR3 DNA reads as TGTGCCAGCAGCCCCGGGGATTGGAGGGATTCGGGCTACACCTTC. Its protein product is CASSPGDWRDSGYTF.

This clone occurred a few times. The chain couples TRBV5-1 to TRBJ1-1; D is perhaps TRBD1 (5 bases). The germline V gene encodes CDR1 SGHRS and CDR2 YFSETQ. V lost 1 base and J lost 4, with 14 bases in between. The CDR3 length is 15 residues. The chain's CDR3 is CASSLNGGSGTEAFF. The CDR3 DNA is TGCGCCAGCAGCTTGAACGGGGGGTCTGGCACTGAAGCTTTCTTT.